The 11 T cell receptor beta chains reported below all come from one sample, sequenced in a study of T cell repertoires in cytomegalovirus infection. TCRdb recomputed calls from the reads with MiXCR, one row per CDR3 protein. The sample consists of roughly 230,000 distinct CDR3 sequences, about 17% of them appearing once. The specimen was CD8+ T cells from PBMCs. These receptors all stem from a human donor in good health (CMV status not recorded). Some clones in this sample may be carry-over from other donors' samples.

The chain employs TRBV6-4 and TRBJ2-1, with 13 bases that match TRBD2. Unmatched junction bases numbered 4, after V lost 3 bases and J lost 5 bases. The CDR3 consists of 16 residues. Germline values: CDR1 MRHNA, CDR2 SNTAGT. CDR3: CASSETSGGGHNEQFF. DNA for the CDR3: TGTGCCAGCAGTGAAACTAGCGGGGGGGGCCACAATGAGCAGTTCTTC.

This clonotype was found a few times. V usage is TRBV27 and J usage is TRBJ2-7, with D perhaps TRBD1 or TRBD2 (5 bases each). The CDR3 totals 13 residues. V dropped 2 bases and J dropped 5 bases, with 10 bases sitting between them. The germline V gene has CDR1 MNHEY and CDR2 SMNVEV (reference sequence). The CDR3 bases are TGTGCCAGCAGTTTAGGGGGAGTGAACGAGCAGTACTTC. Translation gives CASSLGGVNEQYF.

V gene TRBV27 combines with J gene TRBJ1-5; the D is unclear. Germline CDR1 is MNHEY and CDR2 is SMNVEV (reference sequence). The V gene lost 3 bases and the J gene lost 5 bases, with 11 bases spanning the gap. The length of the CDR3 is 14 residues. CDR3 sequence reads: CASSFGGEHQPQHF. CDR3 in DNA: TGTGCCAGCAGTTTCGGTGGGGAGCATCAGCCCCAGCATTTT.

In its sample, this clonotype was seen many times. The V and J genes are TRBV7-6 and TRBJ2-1; 12 nucleotides agree with TRBD2. Germline trimming cut 2 bases from V and 7 bases from J; bases unmatched to any gene: 9. The CDR3 has 17 residues. Germline-derived CDR1 and CDR2 are SGHVS and FNYEAQ. CDR3 in amino acids: CASSLQSSGGAYNEQFF. CDR3 coding DNA: TGTGCCAGCAGCTTACAATCTAGCGGGGGGGCGTATAATGAGCAGTTCTTC.

Concerning this clonotype: Its ends do not fully match the called genes, so a read error is possible. This CDR3 is CASSYGAGIYNEQFF. CDR3 DNA sequence: TGTGCTAGCAGTTACGGGGCAGGGATTTACAATGAGCAGTTCTTC. The chain recombines TRBV6-2 or TRBV6-3 with TRBJ2-1; perhaps D is TRBD1 or TRBD2 (5 bases each). Per the germline V gene, CDR1 is MNHEY and CDR2 is SVGEGT. The CDR3 loop spans 15 amino acids.

This clonotype has just a few counts. This rearrangement joins TRBV6-5 to TRBJ1-5, with D unresolved. This CDR3 region has 14 residues. Germline-derived CDR1 and CDR2 are MNHEY and SVGAGI. Between the trimmed V and J ends, which lost 0 bases and 8 bases, there was a span of 11 bases. The DNA of the CDR3 is TGTGCCAGCAGTTACTCGTATCCTCTCGAGCCCCAGCATTTT. This encodes CASSYSYPLEPQHF.

As to this clonotype: The junction shows a germline mismatch at one end, possibly a read error. The genes are TRBV5-1 and TRBJ2-1; D ambiguous. Germline V gives CDR1 SGHRS, CDR2 YFSETQ. This CDR3 spans 12 amino acids. DNA of the CDR3: TGCGCCAGCAGATTGGCCTACAATGAGCAGTTCTTC. It encodes CASRLAYNEQFF.

This clonotype was detected many times. J is TRBJ1-1 and V is TRBV5-6; D might be TRBD1 (6 bases). The CDR3 is 18 amino acids. Trimming cost V 2 bases and J 10 bases, with 30 bases left between them. Germline values: CDR1 SGHDT, CDR2 YYEEEE. CDR3 DNA sequence: TGTGCCAGCAGCTTAATAGGATTACGGGACACCACGAACCTTGTAGCTTTCTTT. Its translation is CASSLIGLRDTTNLVAFF. Filled out from reference TRBV5-6 and TRBJ1-1, the complete variable domain reads DAGVTQSPTHLIKTRGQQVTLRCSPKSGHDTVSWYQQALGQGPQFIFQYYEEEERQRGNFPDRFSGHQFPNYSSELNVNALLLGDSALYLCASSLIGLRDTTNLVAFFGQGTRLTVV.

Ten or more counts support this clonotype. The chain is built from TRBV7-9 and TRBJ2-1; either TRBD1 or TRBD2 may fit D (6 bases each). Germline V gene sequence: CDR1 SEHNR, CDR2 FQNEAQ (reference sequence). V was shortened by 8 bases and J by 9 bases, with 20 bases between the two germline ends. The CDR3 loop spans 14 amino acids. The CDR3 bases are TGTGCCAGCCCCTCCCCTGAACAGGGACTTGAGCAGTTCTTC. Amino acid sequence: CASPSPEQGLEQFF.

V is TRBV27 and J is TRBJ2-1, with TRBD1 matching over 9 bases. Germline V gives CDR1 MNHEY, CDR2 SMNVEV (reference sequence). CDR3 length equals 17 residues. V lost 8 bases and J lost 10; bases outside the gene matches: 21. Here the CDR3 reads CASGGWVTGGILLEQFF. DNA of the CDR3: TGTGCCAGCGGGGGATGGGTGACAGGGGGTATACTGCTAGAGCAGTTCTTC.

This chain connects TRBV20-1 to TRBJ2-7, with D perhaps TRBD1 (6 bases). Germline lookup yields CDR1 DFQATT and CDR2 SNEGSKA (reference sequence). The length of the CDR3 is 13 residues. V lost 5 bases to trimming and J lost 3 bases, with 14 bases between them. The chain's CDR3 is CSAATWDNYEQYF. CDR3 DNA: TGCAGTGCTGCAACTTGGGACAACTACGAGCAGTACTTC.